This T cell receptor beta chain was sequenced in a study of blood T cell repertoires in COVID-19 (dated by TCRdb to 2018 to 2021). The study in broad terms: Collaborator samples came from the United States, Italy and Spain and covered acute and convalescent phases of COVID-19. Samples were obtained from the ongoing ImmuneRACE study (first 160 participants) and from 950 to 1,500 subjects provided by 6 global collaborators. Where HLA class I and class II types were available, the types were taken from metadata supplied by the sample provider, not from assay-based typing. Deeply sampled blood TCRbeta repertoires from subjects exposed to, actively infected with, or recovered from COVID-19 were included in the dataset. Nearly every sample came with metadata listing a de-identified subject ID, COVID-19 status, age in years and sex. The prospective study material was composed of cDNA or gDNA derived from T cells, B-cell-depleted T cells, or PBMCs. The repertoires were released in a freely available public database intended as a resource for research on the immune response to SARS-CoV-2. Paper-wide results and their limitations: The quantity of clinical and demographic metadata differed by source and by participant and was supplied without curation.

TCRbeta CDR3 regions were amplified from genomic DNA by means of the immunoSEQ Assay, a bias-controlled multiplex PCR. The paper's processing steps were these. Nucleated cell counts per sample were estimated from amplification of reference gene primers within the assay. To quantify the absolute abundance of each unique TCRbeta CDR3 rearrangement, sequence reads were collapsed and filtered. Productive Simpson clonality was computed per sample as the square root of Simpson's diversity index over productive rearrangements. This is the immuneACCESS table as TCRdb keeps it, with only in-frame sequences that have V and J called. A part of the clones is gone; compared with another copy, unresolved V genes explain less than half, and the rest is unexplained. V, J and clone size were drawn from that table, and D and trimming were deduced from the DNA. Recorded for this sample are some 250,000 clones; around 86% of them occurred a single time. The biggest ten clones account for 2% to 2.5% of the sample.

After removal of 5 bases from V and 9 bases from J, the junction retains 15 bases not matched to a gene. Inclusive of the bounding cysteine and phenylalanine, the CDR3 is 16 residues long. Just CDR3 DNA is preserved here, 48 bases in frame from base 1. The germline V gene (reference sequence) provides CDR1 MNHEY and CDR2 SMNVEV. Samples from volunteer blood donors who had recovered from COVID-19 were contributed by a second Seattle source. Whole blood was collected in K2EDTA tubes by collaborating institutions according to the institutions' own protocols. For TCRbeta analysis, collaborator samples were shipped as frozen whole blood, as isolated PBMCs, or as DNA extracted from either sample type. With regard to this clone: Its recognized antigen is unknown. No base quality values were provided; no much bigger clone lies one nucleotide off.

Sequencing used peripheral blood. This clonotype was obtained from a man younger than 45 who had recovered from COVID-19. The rearranged chain carries TRBV27 and TRBJ2-1, and 8 bases in between align with TRBD2. For the CDR3, the sequence is CASSPWTGGGPSEQFF. The DNA sequence is given as TGTGCCAGCAGTCCCTGGACCGGCGGGGGGCCTAGTGAGCAGTTCTTC.